The present TCR beta chain was sequenced within a study of CD8 T cells in ankylosing spondylitis. Using its own MiXCR run on the 5' RACE reads, TCRdb lists one record per CDR3 protein. Counted here are 150,000 to 200,000 distinct CDR3 sequences, 11% occurring once; the ten biggest clones make up about 29%. J lost 6 bases, V lost 4 bases, and 8 bases had no gene match. The CDR3 sequence is 15 residues long. Germline loops: CDR1 SGHRS, CDR2 YFSETQ. The sample comprised blood, either unsorted or a sorted T cell fraction (not recorded which). This sequence joins TRBV5-1 and TRBJ2-2; 8 positions agree with TRBD1. This TCR was sampled from a male donor with ankylosing spondylitis or in good health (not recorded which). CDR3 in amino acids: CASSPGTGPSGELFF. The CDR3 DNA reads as TGCGCCAGCAGCCCAGGGACAGGTCCGTCCGGGGAGCTGTTTTTT.